A selection of T cell receptor beta chains follows, all from one sample in a study of early T cells in non-severe SARS-CoV-2 infection. TCRdb re-called the 5' RACE reads with MiXCR, one entry per CDR3 protein. Of about 69,000 distinct CDR3 sequences listed, roughly 9.4% are singletons. Input material: whole blood. The receptors originated from an adult who was a healthcare worker with PCR-confirmed SARS-CoV-2 infection or an uninfected control (not recorded which). Each CDR3 is given with its conserved first and last residue. The D gene is left open where the match is weak. Expanded clones are given a class, and other clones once, few, many or no size at all.

TRBJ2-2 16 TRBV9 many TRBD1 CASSVAGGGNTGELFF TGTGCCAGCAGCGTAGCAGGGGGTGGAAACACCGGGGAGCTGTTTTTT
TRBJ2-2 15 TRBV20-1 few TRBD1 CSASRTGVITGELFF TGCAGTGCTAGCCGGACAGGGGTTATCACCGGGGAGCTGTTTTTT
TRBJ1-4 14 TRBV2 many TRBD1 CASSLTGANEKLFF TGTGCCAGCAGCTTGACAGGGGCCAATGAAAAACTGTTTTTT
TRBJ2-1 12 TRBV5-6 few NA CASSLGLSEQFF TGTGCCAGCAGCTTGGGACTAAGTGAGCAGTTCTTC
TRBJ2-2 13 TRBV20-1 many NA CSARAHYTGELFF TGCAGTGCTAGAGCTCACTACACCGGGGAGCTGTTTTTT
TRBJ1-3 11 TRBV7-3 many NA CASSPINTIYF TGTGCCAGCAGTCCGATAAACACCATATATTTT
TRBJ2-1 17 TRBV4-3 medium-sized NA CASSQDRAAGHYNEQFF TGCGCCAGCAGCCAAGATCGGGCCGCGGGCCACTACAATGAGCAGTTCTTC
TRBJ2-5 16 TRBV5-1 many NA CASSLQRPGQGETQYF TGCGCCAGCAGCTTGCAGCGTCCAGGCCAGGGAGAGACCCAGTACTTC
TRBJ2-3 16 TRBV21-1 few NA CASSKARRGRTDTQYF TGTGCCAGCAGCAAAGCGCGGCGGGGGCGCACAGATACGCAGTATTTT
TRBJ1-1 13 TRBV9 many NA CASSSTGGTEAFF TGTGCCAGCAGCTCTACGGGGGGAACTGAAGCTTTCTTT
TRBJ1-6 12 TRBV20-1 NA NA CSANRADSPLHF TGCAGTGCTAATAGGGCGGATTCACCCCTCCACTTT
TRBJ2-3 13 TRBV14 few NA CASSQAHRDTQYF TGTGCCAGCAGCCAGGCCCACAGGGATACGCAGTATTTT
TRBJ2-7 15 TRBV3-1 few NA CASSHSGGIPYEQYF TGTGCCAGCAGCCATTCCGGAGGGATTCCCTACGAGCAGTACTTC
TRBJ2-7 15 TRBV6-5 NA TRBD1 CASSRGGTGAYEQYF TGTGCCAGCAGCCGAGGGGGGACAGGGGCCTACGAGCAGTACTTC
TRBJ2-5 12 TRBV30 NA NA CAWSVETGPKYF TGTGCCTGGAGTGTAGAGACCGGGCCCAAGTACTTC
TRBJ2-3 14 TRBV30 many TRBD1 CAWRPGQSTDTQYF TGTGCCTGGAGACCGGGACAGAGCACAGATACGCAGTATTTT
TRBJ1-2 13 TRBV3-1 many TRBD1 CATLDRAGYGYTF TGTGCCACCCTGGACAGGGCAGGCTATGGCTACACCTTC
TRBJ1-2 17 TRBV11-2 many NA CASNKLPGQALNYGYTF TGTGCCAGCAACAAACTCCCGGGGCAGGCCCTTAACTATGGCTACACCTTC
TRBJ2-2 14 TRBV29-1 many NA CSVGLRGAYGELFF TGCAGCGTTGGGCTAAGGGGCGCTTACGGGGAGCTGTTTTTT
TRBJ2-1 11 TRBV20-1 once NA CSASRGDEQFF TGCAGTGCTAGTCGGGGCGATGAGCAGTTCTTC
TRBJ2-2 16 TRBV7-2 NA NA CASRHRNRTNTGELFF TGTGCCAGCAGACACAGGAACAGGACGAACACCGGGGAGCTGTTTTTT
TRBJ2-1 14 TRBV3-1 many NA CASSQGWDGNEQFF TGTGCCAGCAGCCAAGGATGGGACGGCAATGAGCAGTTCTTC
TRBJ1-2 15 TRBV12-3/TRBV12-4 few NA CASGSPAGGLSGYTF TGTGCCAGCGGATCCCCAGCCGGGGGGCTATCGGGCTACACCTTC
TRBJ1-1 13 TRBV6-1 many NA CASSVERNTEAFF TGTGCCAGCAGTGTCGAGAGGAACACTGAAGCTTTCTTT
TRBJ2-1 14 TRBV12-3/TRBV12-4 few NA CASSFGPKHNEQFF TGTGCCAGCAGTTTTGGGCCTAAACACAATGAGCAGTTCTTC
TRBJ2-3 14 TRBV18 NA NA CASSVGGGTDTQYF TGTGCCAGCTCCGTCGGCGGGGGCACAGATACGCAGTATTTT
TRBJ2-1 15 TRBV29-1 few NA CSATRGGGAYNEQFF TGCAGCGCTACTCGAGGAGGGGGCGCCTACAATGAGCAGTTCTTC
TRBJ2-1 16 TRBV10-3 few TRBD1 CAISESAGGLYNEQFF TGTGCCATCAGTGAGTCCGCAGGGGGCCTCTACAATGAGCAGTTCTTC
TRBJ2-5 16 TRBV11-2 NA TRBD2 CASSIGLAVYQETQYF TGTGCCAGCAGCATCGGACTAGCGGTTTACCAAGAGACCCAGTACTTC
TRBJ1-1 14 TRBV5-1 NA NA CASSRWTANTEAFF TGCGCCAGCAGCCGATGGACAGCGAACACTGAAGCTTTCTTT
TRBJ1-2 13 TRBV30 NA TRBD1 CAWSVGGMEGYTF TGTGCCTGGAGTGTAGGGGGCATGGAGGGCTACACCTTC
TRBJ2-1 14 TRBV29-1 NA NA CSVDVLELYQEQFF TGCAGCGTTGATGTATTGGAGCTATATCAAGAGCAGTTCTTC
TRBJ2-3 13 TRBV5-1 many TRBD1 CASGGTGLNTQYF TGCGCCAGCGGCGGGACAGGCCTAAATACGCAGTATTTT
TRBJ2-7 13 TRBV7-2 few TRBD1 CASSPTGGREQYF TGTGCCAGCAGCCCTACAGGGGGCCGCGAGCAGTACTTC
TRBJ2-7 15 TRBV2 many NA CASSEVPVSSYEQYF TGTGCCAGCAGTGAAGTTCCGGTTTCCTCCTACGAGCAGTACTTC
TRBJ1-3 13 TRBV30 many NA CAWNGASGNTIYF TGTGCCTGGAACGGTGCTTCTGGAAACACCATATATTTT
TRBJ1-2 11 TRBV10-3 many NA CAISGGYGYTF TGTGCCATCAGTGGGGGATATGGCTACACCTTC
TRBJ1-2 14 TRBV5-1 many TRBD1 CASSPGTGAFGYTF TGCGCCAGCAGCCCCGGGACAGGGGCTTTTGGCTACACCTTC
TRBJ1-1 12 TRBV3-1 few NA CASSLFGTEAFF TGTGCCAGCAGCCTGTTTGGCACTGAAGCTTTCTTT
TRBJ1-6 15 TRBV5-5 many NA CASSPPGDYNSPLHF TGTGCCAGCAGCCCCCCGGGAGATTATAATTCACCCCTCCACTTT
TRBJ2-6 17 TRBV10-3 NA TRBD1 CAISGQGASSGANVLTF TGTGCCATCAGTGGACAGGGTGCTTCTTCTGGGGCCAACGTCCTGACTTTC
TRBJ2-2 13 TRBV6-1 few NA CAKLWEYTGELFF TGTGCCAAACTATGGGAGTACACCGGGGAGCTGTTTTTT